A single sample is the source of the 27 T cell receptor beta chains below, sequenced in a study of T cells after yellow fever vaccination. TCRdb analysed the 5' RACE reads with MiXCR anew, one entry per CDR3 protein. Of 300,000 to 350,000 distinct CDR3 sequences in the sample, approximately 8% were seen once. Sequencing was performed on PBMCs, taken approximately 47 days after the first yellow fever vaccination. The receptors shown here come from a man between 18 and 35 years old who received the YFV17D yellow fever vaccine.

The V call is TRBV4-1, the J call TRBJ2-3, with D perhaps TRBD1 (6 bases). The germline V gene encodes CDR1 MGHRA and CDR2 YSYEKL. The CDR3 contains 14 residues. The V gene lost 1 base and the J gene lost 2 bases, with 7 bases spanning the gap. CDR3: CASSQAGDTDTQYF. The DNA for the CDR3 is TGCGCCAGCAGCCAAGCAGGGGACACAGATACGCAGTATTTT.

The rearrangement joins TRBV28 to TRBJ2-1; 15 nucleotides line up with TRBD2. J lost 4 bases, V lost 6 bases, and 7 bases had no gene match. Germline values: CDR1 MDHEN, CDR2 SYDVKM. CDR3 length: 17 amino acids. The CDR3 reads CASRDGTSGGRYNEQFF. As DNA, the CDR3 is TGTGCCAGCAGGGATGGGACTAGCGGGGGGAGGTACAATGAGCAGTTCTTC. Full variable domain (outside the CDR3, taken from reference TRBV28 and TRBJ2-1): DVKVTQSSRYLVKRTGEKVFLECVQDMDHENMFWYRQDPGLGLRLIYFSYDVKMKEKGDIPEGYSVSREKKERFSLILESASTNQTSMYLCASRDGTSGGRYNEQFFGPGTRLTVL.

This clonotype was detected only a few times. V and J are TRBV7-2 and TRBJ2-3; the match to TRBD2 covers 8 bases. Trimming cost V 5 bases and J 6 bases; bases outside gene matches: 10. This CDR3 region has 15 residues. Germline V CDR1 and CDR2: SGHTA, FQGNSA. The CDR3 here is CASSRRSGGPDTQYF. CDR3 in DNA: TGTGCCAGCAGCCGCCGGTCGGGGGGGCCGGATACGCAGTATTTT. Supplemented by reference TRBV7-2 and TRBJ2-3, the full variable domain reads GAGVSQSPSNKVTEKGKDVELRCDPISGHTALYWYRQSLGQGLEFLIYFQGNSAPDKSGLPSDRFSAERTGGSVSTLTIQRTQQEDSAVYLCASSRRSGGPDTQYFGPGTRLTVL.

This clonotype was seen a handful of times. The chain carries TRBV4-1 and TRBJ1-1, with no clear D. V was pared by 1 base and J by 5 bases, with 11 bases between. Looked up from germline, CDR1 is MGHRA and CDR2 is YSYEKL. The CDR3 covers 14 residues. The CDR3 sequence is CASSQVDEKTEAFF. CDR3 bases: TGCGCCAGCAGCCAAGTAGATGAGAAAACTGAAGCTTTCTTT.

This clonotype was observed a few times. The CDR3 sequence is CASSLWVAGGADTQYF. The CDR3 DNA follows: TGTGCCAGCAGTTTATGGGTGGCCGGCGGCGCAGATACGCAGTATTTT. The chain carries TRBV12-3 or TRBV12-4 and TRBJ2-3; D gene unclear. The CDR3 sequence is 16 residues long. V was shortened by 2 bases and J by 4 bases, with 16 bases between the two germline ends.

This clonotype has a handful of counts. This rearrangement joins TRBV7-2 to TRBJ2-7, with TRBD1 identical over 8 bases. V shed 1 base, J shed 7 bases, and the junction held 9 bases outside the gene matches. The CDR3 has 15 residues. From germline, CDR1 is SGHTA and CDR2 FQGNSA. The CDR3 loop is CASSLGQGAPREQYF. The CDR3 DNA reads TGTGCCAGCAGCTTAGGTCAGGGGGCCCCTCGGGAGCAGTACTTC.

This clonotype was observed a few times. The V and J genes are TRBV4-1 and TRBJ2-1, with D tentatively TRBD2 (5 bases). Germline V gene data show CDR1 as MGHRA and CDR2 as YSYEKL. CDR3 length equals 15 residues. V was clipped by 1 base and J by 0 bases, with 7 bases between them. CDR3 amino acids: CASSQATSSYNEQFF. CDR3 coding DNA: TGCGCCAGCAGCCAAGCTACTAGCTCCTACAATGAGCAGTTCTTC.

The CDR3 coding sequence is TGTGCCATCAGTGAGACAGCACCTGGCTACACCTTC. It translates to CAISETAPGYTF. The chain uses TRBV10-3 and TRBJ1-2; unclear D gene. V lost 2 bases to trimming and J lost 7 bases, with 8 bases between them. CDR1 and CDR2 from the germline V gene are ENHRY and SYGVKD. The CDR3 length is 12 residues.

This chain joins TRBV20-1 and TRBJ2-7; 11 bases are shared with TRBD2. V trimming: 2 bases; J trimming: 0 bases; junction bases outside the gene matches: 6. The CDR3 contains 16 residues. The germline gives CDR1 DFQATT, CDR2 SNEGSKA (reference sequence). The CDR3 loop reads CSARPRLAGSSYEQYV. CDR3 coding DNA: TGCAGTGCTAGACCTAGACTAGCGGGGAGCTCCTACGAGCAGTACGTC.

The table lists this clonotype with a few counts. The chain combines TRBV24-1 with TRBJ2-2; perhaps TRBD2 as D (6 bases). CDR1 and CDR2 (germline): KGHDR, SFDVKD. CDR3 length: 15 residues. Trimming cost V 0 bases and J 4 bases, with 8 bases left between them. The CDR3 protein is CATSDLGDFTGELFF. For the CDR3, the DNA is TGTGCCACCAGTGATTTGGGGGACTTCACCGGGGAGCTGTTTTTT.

This clonotype has a handful of counts. This chain connects TRBV5-1 to TRBJ2-4; D perhaps matches TRBD1 (6 bases). Germline V gives CDR1 SGHRS, CDR2 YFSETQ. Between the trimmed V and J ends, which lost 7 bases and 3 bases, there was a span of 11 bases. The CDR3 has 13 residues. CDR3 residues: CASLDSSKNIQYF. The CDR3 DNA reads as TGCGCCAGCTTGGACAGTAGCAAAAACATTCAGTACTTC.

The chain combines TRBV7-9 with TRBJ2-7, with D possibly TRBD2 on 6 matching bases. V gave up 10 bases and J gave up 2 bases, with 15 bases separating them. Per germline, CDR1 SEHNR and CDR2 FQNEAQ (reference sequence). This CDR3 is built from 13 residues. The CDR3 DNA sequence: TGTGCCACCGGGGGAGGCGCAACCTACGAGCAGTACTTC. Its protein product is CATGGGATYEQYF.

This clonotype has just a few counts. CDR3 in DNA: TGCAGTGCTAGATTAGCGGGAGCTTTATACGATAATTCACCCCTCCACTTT. Translation gives CSARLAGALYDNSPLHF. The rearrangement links TRBV20-1 to TRBJ1-6; D call uncertain. The CDR3 runs to 17 residues. V gave up 2 bases and J gave up 5 bases, with 19 bases separating them. CDR1 DFQATT and CDR2 SNEGSKA come from the germline V gene (reference sequence).

The sample holds a few counts of this clonotype. This rearrangement joins TRBV5-6 to TRBJ2-7; TRBD1 is a possible D gene (6 bases). This CDR3 spans 16 amino acids. The V end lost 3 bases, the J end lost 2 bases, and 18 bases lay between the germline ends. Germline V CDR1 and CDR2: SGHDT, YYEEEE. CDR3 sequence (DNA): TGTGCCAGCAGCTCTCTAGGGGAAGGACAGCCCTACGAGCAGTACTTC. Residues: CASSSLGEGQPYEQYF.

This clonotype occurred a few times. This rearrangement joins TRBV20-1 to TRBJ2-5, with TRBD2 identical over 10 bases. Germline CDR1 is DFQATT and CDR2 is SNEGSKA (reference sequence). The CDR3 loop spans 15 amino acids. The ends lost 6 bases at V and 0 bases at J; junction bases unmatched: 7. The chain's CDR3 is CSAPERGGYQETQYF. The CDR3 nucleotides read TGCAGTGCCCCCGAGCGGGGGGGGTACCAAGAGACCCAGTACTTC.

As regards this clonotype: A much larger clone sits a single nucleotide away, making a read error possible. The chain employs TRBV5-1 and TRBJ2-7, with 8 bases that match TRBD1. The germline V gene encodes CDR1 SGHRS and CDR2 YFSETQ. CDR3 size: 16 residues. The DNA of the CDR3 is TGCGCCAGCAGACCGGCACCGGGACAGGTCTCCTACGTGCAGTACTTC. It encodes CASRPAPGQVSYVQYF.

The rearrangement links TRBV20-1 to TRBJ1-2; maybe TRBD1 (5 bases). V dropped 4 bases and J dropped 4 bases, with 13 bases sitting between them. CDR1 is DFQATT, CDR2 SNEGSKA, per germline (reference sequence). This CDR3 spans 13 amino acids. CDR3 protein: CSAKGTVLYGYTF. The CDR3 DNA sequence: TGCAGTGCTAAAGGGACGGTCCTCTATGGCTACACCTTC.

The gene calls are TRBV20-1 and TRBJ2-7; 12 nucleotides line up with TRBD2. Per the germline V gene, CDR1 is DFQATT and CDR2 is SNEGSKA (reference sequence). V lost 3 bases, J lost 6 bases, and 9 bases stayed unmatched. The CDR3 has 15 amino acids. CDR3 in amino acids: CSAREGLAGSPEQYV. The CDR3 nucleotides are TGCAGTGCTAGGGAAGGACTAGCGGGGTCACCCGAGCAGTACGTC.

The chain couples TRBV5-4 to TRBJ2-7; D is possibly TRBD2 (5 bases). V was pared by 4 bases and J by 0 bases, with 11 bases between. CDR3 length: 14 amino acids. Germline lookup yields CDR1 SGHNT and CDR2 YYREEE (reference sequence). The CDR3 DNA is TGTGCCAGCAGCCTCGGGATTTTCTCCTACGAGCAGTACTTC. This codes for CASSLGIFSYEQYF.

This chain joins TRBV5-1 and TRBJ2-5; tentatively, D is TRBD2 (6 bases). This CDR3 contains 14 residues. Trimming removed 2 bases at V and 2 bases at J, with 10 bases between. Germline values: CDR1 SGHRS, CDR2 YFSETQ. The CDR3 nucleotides are TGCGCCAGCAGCTTCGGGACTTCTCAAGAGACCCAGTACTTC. It yields the protein CASSFGTSQETQYF. Full variable domain (remainder filled in from reference TRBV5-1 and TRBJ2-5): KAGVTQTPRYLIKTRGQQVTLSCSPISGHRSVSWYQQTPGQGLQFLFEYFSETQRNKGNFPGRFSGRQFSNSRSEMNVSTLELGDSALYLCASSFGTSQETQYFGPGTRLLVL.

This clonotype appeared many times. The rearrangement joins TRBV20-1 to TRBJ2-1; 11 nucleotides match TRBD2. This CDR3 has 14 residues. The germline gives CDR1 DFQATT, CDR2 SNEGSKA (reference sequence). V dropped 4 bases and J dropped 7; count of bases not matched to a gene: 6. The CDR3 DNA reads as TGCAGTGCTACCTTAGCGGGGGGGCCGAATGAGCAGTTCTTC. It translates to CSATLAGGPNEQFF.

The genes are TRBV4-2 and TRBJ2-1; 7 bases are shared with TRBD2. The length of the CDR3 is 17 residues. V trimming: 3 bases; J trimming: 6 bases; junction bases outside the gene matches: 14. The germline CDR1 and CDR2 sequences are LGHNA and YNFKEQ. CDR3 nucleotide sequence: TGTGCCAGCAGCCAGACCCCCAGGGCGGGGGAGCTCAATGAGCAGTTCTTC. Translation gives CASSQTPRAGELNEQFF.

The sample holds a few counts of this clonotype. This chain joins TRBV6-5 and TRBJ2-7; D is unclear. There are 16 residues in the CDR3. Trimming removed 0 bases from V and 0 bases from J, with 12 bases in between. CDR1 is MNHEY, CDR2 SVGAGI, per germline. CDR3 residues: CASSYSTRLGSYEQYF. The CDR3 nucleotides are TGTGCCAGCAGTTACTCGACACGACTTGGCTCCTACGAGCAGTACTTC.

The chain uses TRBV5-1 and TRBJ1-2; D is undetermined. Trimming left V 7 bases short and J 7 bases short, with 20 bases between. CDR1 and CDR2 from the germline V gene are SGHRS and YFSETQ. The CDR3 totals 14 residues. In nucleotides, the CDR3 is TGCGCCAGCGCCAATAGCCTTTCGACGGGTGGCTACACCTTC. It specifies CASANSLSTGGYTF.

This clonotype has a handful of counts. This chain connects TRBV7-3 to TRBJ2-7, with TRBD1 matching 7 bases. Losses at the gene ends were 2 bases for V and 3 bases for J; bases not matched to a gene: 4. There are 14 residues in the CDR3. The germline CDR1 and CDR2 sequences are SGHTA and FQGTGA. Written as DNA, the CDR3 is TGTGCCAGCAGCTTACCCCGGGACAGCTACGAGCAGTACGTC. It specifies CASSLPRDSYEQYV.

The gene calls are TRBV21-1 and TRBJ1-1. TRBV21-1 is a pseudogene. The CDR3 has 13 amino acids. CDR3 protein: CASKVSRSTEAFF. As DNA, the CDR3 is TGTGCCAGCAAAGTCTCCAGGTCCACTGAAGCTTTCTTT.

This chain links TRBV6-5 with TRBJ2-7; 8 bases are a match to TRBD1. Germline-derived CDR1 and CDR2 are MNHEY and SVGAGI. The CDR3 length is 13 residues. J gave up 6 bases and V 2 bases, and 3 bases lay outside the gene matches. CDR3 amino acids: CASSYPGTGEQYF. CDR3 in DNA: TGTGCCAGCAGTTACCCAGGGACAGGCGAGCAGTACTTC.